This T cell receptor (beta chain) derives from a study of a mutant IDH1 vaccine in newly diagnosed glioma. Across the whole study: Patients began vaccination 4-6 weeks after radiotherapy alone, or with temozolomide cycles. Most patients had radiochemotherapy with temozolomide before enrollment; others had one alone.

Study-level findings and limits: Any relationship between pseudoprogression and changes in top peripheral T cell clonotypes seemed absent.

Time point meaning: week 11, during vaccination. Topical imiquimod accompanied each vaccine dose, which consisted of 300 ug of mutant IDH1 20-mer peptide. New IDH1-mutant, ATRX-lost WHO grade 3 or 4 astrocytomas occurred in donors. Repertoires were generated with immunoSEQ multiplex PCR, while TCRdb's copy carries only in-frame clones and drops some. The data hold 120,000 or so clones, with about 82% observed a single time. On this clone: Antigen specificity is unknown.

The source of this sequence is a man aged 40-50 years with glioma. Sequences were derived from PBMCs, sampled from a glioma patient whose treatment included an IDH1 peptide vaccine.

The CDR3 reads CASSFRGDQPQHF. The CDR3, as DNA: TGTGCCAGCAGTTTTCGGGGGGATCAGCCCCAGCATTTT. The rearrangement uses TRBV27 and TRBJ1-5, with D possibly matching TRBD1 (5 bases). V lost 3 bases and J 5 bases, leaving 8 bases between the germline ends. There are 13 residues in the CDR3. The germline V gene has CDR1 MNHEY and CDR2 SMNVEV (reference sequence).